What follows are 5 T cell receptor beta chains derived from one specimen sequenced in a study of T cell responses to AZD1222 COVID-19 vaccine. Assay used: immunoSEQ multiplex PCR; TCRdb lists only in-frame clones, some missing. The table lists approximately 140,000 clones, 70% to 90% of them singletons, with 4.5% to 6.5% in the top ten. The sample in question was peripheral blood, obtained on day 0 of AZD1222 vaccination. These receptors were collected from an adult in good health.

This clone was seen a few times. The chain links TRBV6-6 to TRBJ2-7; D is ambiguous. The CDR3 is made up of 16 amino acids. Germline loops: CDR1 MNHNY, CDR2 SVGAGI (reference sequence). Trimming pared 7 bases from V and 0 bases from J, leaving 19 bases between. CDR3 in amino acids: CASTSHQFLNSYEQYF. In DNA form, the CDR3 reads TGTGCCAGCACCTCCCATCAGTTTCTTAACTCCTACGAGCAGTACTTC.

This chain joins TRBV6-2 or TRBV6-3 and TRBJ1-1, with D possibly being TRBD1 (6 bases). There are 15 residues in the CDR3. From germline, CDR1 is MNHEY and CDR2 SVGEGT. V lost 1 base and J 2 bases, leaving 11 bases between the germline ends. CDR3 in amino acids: CASSYLDRLNTEAFF. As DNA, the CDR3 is TGTGCCAGCAGTTACTTGGACAGACTCAACACTGAAGCTTTCTTT.

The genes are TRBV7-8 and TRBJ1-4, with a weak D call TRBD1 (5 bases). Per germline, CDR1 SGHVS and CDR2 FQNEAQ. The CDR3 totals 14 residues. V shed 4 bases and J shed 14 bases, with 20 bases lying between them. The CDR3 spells CASSSTFAGTGLFF. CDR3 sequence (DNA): TGTGCCAGCAGCTCCACTTTCGCAGGGACCGGTCTGTTTTTT.

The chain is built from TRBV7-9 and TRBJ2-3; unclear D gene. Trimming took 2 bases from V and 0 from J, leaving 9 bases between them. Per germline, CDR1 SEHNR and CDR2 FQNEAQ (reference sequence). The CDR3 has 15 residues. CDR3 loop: CASSLPLTSTDTQYF. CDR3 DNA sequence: TGTGCCAGCAGCTTACCGCTTACTAGCACAGATACGCAGTATTTT.

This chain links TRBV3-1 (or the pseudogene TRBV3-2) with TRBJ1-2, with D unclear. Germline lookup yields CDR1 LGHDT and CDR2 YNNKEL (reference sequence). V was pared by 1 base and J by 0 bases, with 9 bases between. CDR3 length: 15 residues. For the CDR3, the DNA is TGTGCCAGCAGCCAAGGAGGTTGGACTAACTATGGCTACACCTTC. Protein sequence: CASSQGGWTNYGYTF.